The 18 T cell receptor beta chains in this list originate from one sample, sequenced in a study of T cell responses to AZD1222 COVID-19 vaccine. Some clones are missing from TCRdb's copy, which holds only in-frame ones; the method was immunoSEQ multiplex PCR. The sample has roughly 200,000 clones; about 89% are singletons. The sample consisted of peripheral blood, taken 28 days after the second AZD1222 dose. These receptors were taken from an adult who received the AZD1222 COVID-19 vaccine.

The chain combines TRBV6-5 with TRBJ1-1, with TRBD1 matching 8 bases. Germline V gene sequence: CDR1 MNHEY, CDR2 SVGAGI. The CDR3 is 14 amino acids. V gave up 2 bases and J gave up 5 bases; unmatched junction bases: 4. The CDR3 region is CASSYGTGYTEAFF. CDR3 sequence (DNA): TGTGCCAGCAGTTACGGGACAGGCTATACTGAAGCTTTCTTT.

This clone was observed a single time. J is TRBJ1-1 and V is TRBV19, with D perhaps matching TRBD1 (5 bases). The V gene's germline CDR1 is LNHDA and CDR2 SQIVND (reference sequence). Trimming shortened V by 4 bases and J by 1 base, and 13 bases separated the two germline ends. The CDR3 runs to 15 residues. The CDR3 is CASSTPGQGNTEAFF. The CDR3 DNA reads TGTGCCAGTAGTACCCCGGGTCAGGGGAACACTGAAGCTTTCTTT.

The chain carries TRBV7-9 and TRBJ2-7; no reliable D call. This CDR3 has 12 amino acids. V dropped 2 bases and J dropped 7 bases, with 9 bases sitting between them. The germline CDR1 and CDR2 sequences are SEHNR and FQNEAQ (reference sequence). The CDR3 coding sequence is TGTGCCAGCAGCTTAAGGGTTGGGGAGCAGTACTTC. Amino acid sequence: CASSLRVGEQYF.

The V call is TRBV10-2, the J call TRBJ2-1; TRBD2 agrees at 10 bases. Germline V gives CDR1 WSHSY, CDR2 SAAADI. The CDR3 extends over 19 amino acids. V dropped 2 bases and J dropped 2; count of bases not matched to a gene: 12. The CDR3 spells CASSENSLAGVPTYNEQFF. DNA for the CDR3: TGCGCCAGCAGTGAGAATTCCCTAGCGGGAGTTCCCACCTACAATGAGCAGTTCTTC.

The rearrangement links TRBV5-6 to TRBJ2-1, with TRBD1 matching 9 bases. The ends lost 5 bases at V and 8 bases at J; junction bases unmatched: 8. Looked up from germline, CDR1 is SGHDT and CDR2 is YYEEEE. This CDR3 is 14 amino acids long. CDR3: CASSLFRQGDEQFF. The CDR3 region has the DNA TGTGCCAGCAGTTTGTTCCGACAGGGGGATGAGCAGTTCTTC.

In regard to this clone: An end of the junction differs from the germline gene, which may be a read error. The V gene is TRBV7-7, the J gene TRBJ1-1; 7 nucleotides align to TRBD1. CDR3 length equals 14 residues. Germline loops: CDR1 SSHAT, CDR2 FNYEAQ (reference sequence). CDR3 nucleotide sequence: TGTGCTAGCAGCTTCCGACAGGGTGGAGCTGAAGCTTTCTTT. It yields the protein CASSFRQGGAEAFF.

CDR3 sequence (DNA): TGTGCCAGCAGCTACCGGGACAGGGGGTTACGGCGGGAGCTGTTTTTT. This codes for CASSYRDRGLRRELFF. The chain is built from TRBV11-2 and TRBJ2-2; 11 bases are shared with TRBD1. Germline CDR1 SGHAT, CDR2 FQNNGV. This CDR3 comprises 16 residues. The V segment lost 4 bases and the J segment 9 bases; nucleotides outside the gene matches: 10. The entire variable domain, with the rest obtained from reference TRBV11-2 and TRBJ2-2, is as follows: EAGVAQSPRYKIIEKRQSVAFWCNPISGHATLYWYQQILGQGPKLLIQFQNNGVVDDSQLPKDRFSAERLKGVDSTLKIQPAKLEDSAVYLCASSYRDRGLRRELFFGEGSRLTVL.

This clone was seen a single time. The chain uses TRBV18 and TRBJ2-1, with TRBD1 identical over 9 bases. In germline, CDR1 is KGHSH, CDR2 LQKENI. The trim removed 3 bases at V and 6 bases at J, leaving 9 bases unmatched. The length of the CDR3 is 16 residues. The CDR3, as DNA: TGTGCCAGCTCACCCCAAGGGGACAGGGTCAGCAATGAGCAGTTCTTC. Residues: CASSPQGDRVSNEQFF.

CDR3 in amino acids: CASSLVSSQPQHF. In DNA form, the CDR3 reads TGTGCCAGCAGCTTAGTATCGAGTCAGCCCCAGCATTTT. This rearrangement joins TRBV7-2 to TRBJ1-5; D remains unclear. CDR3 length equals 13 residues. The ends were cut back, 1 base at V and 6 bases at J, with 7 bases in the middle. CDR1 SGHTA and CDR2 FQGNSA come from the germline V gene.

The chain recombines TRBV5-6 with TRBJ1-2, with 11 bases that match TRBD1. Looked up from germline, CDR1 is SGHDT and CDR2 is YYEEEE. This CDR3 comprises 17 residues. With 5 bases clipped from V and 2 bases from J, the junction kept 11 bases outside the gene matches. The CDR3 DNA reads TGTGCCAGCAGGAGTGCCGGGACAGGGGGTCGAAACTATGGCTACACCTTC. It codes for CASRSAGTGGRNYGYTF.

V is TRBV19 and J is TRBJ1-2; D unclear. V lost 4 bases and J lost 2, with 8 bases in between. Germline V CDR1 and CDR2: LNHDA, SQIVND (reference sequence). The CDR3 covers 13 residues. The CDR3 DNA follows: TGTGCCAGTAGTACAACGGGGAACTATGGCTACACCTTC. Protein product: CASSTTGNYGYTF.

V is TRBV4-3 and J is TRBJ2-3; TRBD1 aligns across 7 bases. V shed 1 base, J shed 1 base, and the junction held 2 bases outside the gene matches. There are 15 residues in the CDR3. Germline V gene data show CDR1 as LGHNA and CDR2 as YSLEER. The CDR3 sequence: CASSQGQGGTDTQYF. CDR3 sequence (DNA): TGCGCCAGCAGCCAAGGGCAGGGGGGCACAGATACGCAGTATTTT.

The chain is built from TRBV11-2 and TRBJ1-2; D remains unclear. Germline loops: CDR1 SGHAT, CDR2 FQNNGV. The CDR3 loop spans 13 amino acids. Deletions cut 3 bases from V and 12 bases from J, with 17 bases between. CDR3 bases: TGTGCCAGCAGCTTGGGAGTCATCGACACCCACACCTTC. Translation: CASSLGVIDTHTF.

The CDR3 protein is CAWSKWEKLFF. For the CDR3, the DNA is TGTGCCTGGAGTAAGTGGGAAAAACTGTTTTTT. The chain links TRBV30 to TRBJ1-4; D is ambiguous. The CDR3 contains 11 residues. V shed 2 bases and J shed 8 bases, with 6 bases lying between them. CDR1 and CDR2 (germline): GTSNPN, SVGIG (reference sequence).

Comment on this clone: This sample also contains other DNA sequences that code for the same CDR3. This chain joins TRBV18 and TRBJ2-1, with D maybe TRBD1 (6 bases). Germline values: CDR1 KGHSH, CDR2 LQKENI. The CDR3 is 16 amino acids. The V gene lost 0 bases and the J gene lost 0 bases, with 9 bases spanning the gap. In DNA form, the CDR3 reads TGTGCCAGCTCACCACCGGGGGCGAGCTCCTACAATGAGCAGTTCTTC. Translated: CASSPPGASSYNEQFF.

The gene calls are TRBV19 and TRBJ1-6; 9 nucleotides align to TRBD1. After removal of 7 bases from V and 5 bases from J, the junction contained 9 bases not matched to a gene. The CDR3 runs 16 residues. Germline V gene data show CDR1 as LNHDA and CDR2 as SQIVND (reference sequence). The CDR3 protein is CASKITGTGNNSPLHF. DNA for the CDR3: TGTGCCAGTAAAATAACCGGGACAGGGAATAATTCACCCCTCCACTTT.

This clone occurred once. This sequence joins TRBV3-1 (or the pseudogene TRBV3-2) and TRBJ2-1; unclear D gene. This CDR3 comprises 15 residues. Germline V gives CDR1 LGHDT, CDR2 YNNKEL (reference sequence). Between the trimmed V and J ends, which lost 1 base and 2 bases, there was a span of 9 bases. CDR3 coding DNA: TGTGCCAGCAGCCAAGTCGAGGTTCCCTACAATGAGCAGTTCTTC. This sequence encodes CASSQVEVPYNEQFF.

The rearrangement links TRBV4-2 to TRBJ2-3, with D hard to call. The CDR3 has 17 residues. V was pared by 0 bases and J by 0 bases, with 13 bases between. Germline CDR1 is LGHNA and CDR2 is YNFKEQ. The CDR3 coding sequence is TGTGCCAGCAGCCAAGATCCCACTACATCTAGCACAGATACGCAGTATTTT. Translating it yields CASSQDPTTSSTDTQYF.